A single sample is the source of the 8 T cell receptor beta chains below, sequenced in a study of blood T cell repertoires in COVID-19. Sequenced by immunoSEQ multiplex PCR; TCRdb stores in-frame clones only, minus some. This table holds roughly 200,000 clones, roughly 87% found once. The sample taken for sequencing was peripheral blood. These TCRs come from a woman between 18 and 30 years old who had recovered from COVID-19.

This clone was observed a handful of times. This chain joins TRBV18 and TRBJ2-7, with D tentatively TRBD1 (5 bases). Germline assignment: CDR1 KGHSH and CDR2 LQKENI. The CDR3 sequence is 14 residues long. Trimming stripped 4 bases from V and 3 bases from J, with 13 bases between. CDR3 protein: CASSRRTLYYEQYF. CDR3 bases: TGTGCCAGCTCACGGCGGACACTATACTACGAGCAGTACTTC.

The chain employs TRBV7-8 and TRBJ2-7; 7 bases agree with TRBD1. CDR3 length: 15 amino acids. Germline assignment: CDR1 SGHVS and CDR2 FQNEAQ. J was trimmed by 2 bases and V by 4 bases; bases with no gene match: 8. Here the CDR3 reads CASSYRTGTAYEQYF. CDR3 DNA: TGTGCCAGCAGCTACCGTACCGGGACAGCCTACGAGCAGTACTTC. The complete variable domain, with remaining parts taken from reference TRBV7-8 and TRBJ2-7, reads GAGVSQSPRYKVAKRGQDVALRCDPISGHVSLFWYQQALGQGPEFLTYFQNEAQLDKSGLPSDRFFAERPEGSVSTLKIQRTQQEDSAVYLCASSYRTGTAYEQYFGPGTRLTVT.

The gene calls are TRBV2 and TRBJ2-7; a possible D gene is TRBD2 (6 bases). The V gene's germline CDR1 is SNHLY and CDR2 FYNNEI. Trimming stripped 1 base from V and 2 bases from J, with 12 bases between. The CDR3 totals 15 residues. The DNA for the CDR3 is TGTGCCAGCAGTGAAGTTGGGCGGGAAACCTACGAGCAGTACTTC. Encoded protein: CASSEVGRETYEQYF.

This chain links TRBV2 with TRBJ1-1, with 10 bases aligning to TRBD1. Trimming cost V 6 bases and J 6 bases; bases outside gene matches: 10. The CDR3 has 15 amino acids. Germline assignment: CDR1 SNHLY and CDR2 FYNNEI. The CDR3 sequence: CASSQGQGGLSEAFF. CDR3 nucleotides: TGTGCCAGCAGCCAAGGACAGGGGGGATTGTCTGAAGCTTTCTTT.

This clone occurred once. The CDR3 here is CASSVATQPGNTIYF. The CDR3 region has the DNA TGTGCCAGCAGCGTAGCTACCCAACCGGGAAACACCATATATTTT. The rearrangement links TRBV9 to TRBJ1-3, with D unresolved. The CDR3 consists of 15 residues. Germline assignment: CDR1 SGDLS and CDR2 YYNGEE. V was trimmed by 0 bases and J by 4 bases, leaving 11 bases between them.

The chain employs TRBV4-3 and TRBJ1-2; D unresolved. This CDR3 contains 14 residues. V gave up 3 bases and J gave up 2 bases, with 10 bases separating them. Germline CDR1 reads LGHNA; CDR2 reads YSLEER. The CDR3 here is CASSQADSNYGYTF. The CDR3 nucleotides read TGCGCCAGCAGCCAGGCGGACTCAAACTATGGCTACACCTTC.

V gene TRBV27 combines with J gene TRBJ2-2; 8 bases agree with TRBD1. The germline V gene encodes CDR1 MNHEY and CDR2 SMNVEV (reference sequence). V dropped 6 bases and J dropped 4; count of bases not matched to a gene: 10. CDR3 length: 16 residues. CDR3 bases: TGTGCCAGCAGCGCCCTCAGGACAGGGTCCACCGGGGAGCTGTTTTTT. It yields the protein CASSALRTGSTGELFF.

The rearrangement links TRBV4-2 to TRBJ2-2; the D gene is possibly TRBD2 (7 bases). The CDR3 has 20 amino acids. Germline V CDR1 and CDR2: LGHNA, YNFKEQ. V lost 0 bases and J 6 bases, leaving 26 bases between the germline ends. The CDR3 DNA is TGTGCCAGCAGCCAAGAATTTCGGGGGGCGATTGCCTCTTTGGCCGGGGAGCTGTTTTTT. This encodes CASSQEFRGAIASLAGELFF.